The 30 T cell receptor beta chains below come from one sample, sequenced in a study of tumor and adjacent non-tumor tissue in lung cancer. Three rounds of nested PCR, following a modified ARM-PCR protocol, produced the TCRbeta library. Each CDR3 protein gets one entry after TCRdb re-called the multiplex PCR reads with MiXCR. Altogether under 95,000 distinct CDR3 sequences are present, about 70% being singletons, with the ten largest covering approximately 20%. The template was RNA from unsorted bulk tissue. Sequencing used lung tumor tissue. These receptors originate from a man in his 60s with non-small cell lung cancer.

Notes on this clonotype: At one end the junction does not follow the germline gene, possibly because of a read error. The J gene is TRBJ2-1, the V gene TRBV12-3 or TRBV12-4; D unclear. The CDR3 has 12 amino acids. This chain's CDR3 is CASNFSIDEQLF. The CDR3 region has the DNA TGTGCCAGCAATTTCTCGATCGATGAGCAGTTATTC.

Remarks on this clonotype: One end of the junction fails to match germline, which may point to a read error. The chain links TRBV11-2 to TRBJ2-3, with TRBD2 matching over 9 bases. This CDR3 is 16 amino acids long. Germline V lookup: CDR1 SGHAT, CDR2 FQNNGV. In DNA, the CDR3 is TGTGCCAGCAGCTCAGGGACCAGCGGGAGGACAGATAAGCAGTATTTT. It encodes CASSSGTSGRTDKQYF.

V and J are TRBV4-2 and TRBJ1-5; 7 bases map to TRBD1. The V and J ends lost 7 bases and 5 bases, in that order; junction bases with no gene match: 5. The CDR3 contains 13 residues. Germline-derived CDR1 and CDR2 are LGHNA and YNFKEQ. CDR3 in amino acids: CASNQGVYQPQHF. DNA for the CDR3: TGTGCCAGCAACCAGGGGGTCTATCAGCCCCAGCATTTT.

The V gene is TRBV6-6, the J gene TRBJ2-5, with D possibly being TRBD1 (6 bases). The CDR3 spans 15 residues. V lost 9 bases, J lost 1 base, and 18 bases lay in between. Germline V gene data show CDR1 as MNHNY and CDR2 as SVGAGI (reference sequence). The CDR3, as DNA: TGTGCCAGAAATTGGTCAGGACAGCGCCAAGAGACCCAGTACTTC. This gives the protein CARNWSGQRQETQYF.

A remark on this clonotype: Likely a read error: the CDR3 ends without its conserved phenylalanine or tryptophan. This chain links TRBV11-1 with TRBJ1-2, with TRBD1 identical over 7 bases. This CDR3 contains 14 residues. Germline V gene data show CDR1 as SGHAT and CDR2 as FQDESV (reference sequence). CDR3 nucleotide sequence: TGTGTCAGCAGCGCGAGGACAGGTGACTATGGCTACACCATC. Its protein is CVSSARTGDYGYTI.

This clonotype showed up just a few times. At one of its ends the junction is not consistent with the germline gene, which may arise from a read error. The rearrangement uses TRBV25-1 and TRBJ1-1; possible D gene TRBD1, 6 bases. The CDR3 totals 15 residues. Germline V gene data show CDR1 as MGHDK and CDR2 as SYGVNS. The CDR3 here is CASSELDQGRTEVFF. CDR3 sequence (DNA): TGTGCCAGCAGTGAACTTGACCAGGGGAGGACTGAAGTTTTCTTT.

Worth noting for this clonotype: An end of the junction differs from the germline gene, which may be a read error. The chain carries TRBV5-5 and TRBJ2-3, with 11 nucleotides matching TRBD2. Germline lookup yields CDR1 SGHKS and CDR2 YYEKEE (reference sequence). This CDR3 has 16 amino acids. The CDR3: CASSQLAGANTDTQYF. For the CDR3, the DNA is TGCGCCAGCAGCCAACTAGCGGGGGCCAACACAGATACGCAGTATTTT. Drawing the rest from reference TRBV5-5 and TRBJ2-3, the complete variable domain is DAGVTQSPTHLIKTRGQQVTLRCSPISGHKSVSWYQQVLGQGPQFIFQYYEKEERGRGNFPDRFSARQFPNYSSELNVNALLLGDSALYLCASSQLAGANTDTQYFGPGTRLTVL.

This chain uses TRBV20-1 with TRBJ2-7, with D perhaps matching TRBD1 (5 bases). Trimming stripped 3 bases from V and 2 bases from J, with 17 bases between. CDR3 size: 15 residues. Germline CDR1 is DFQATT and CDR2 is SNEGSKA (reference sequence). The CDR3 spells CSARMLGRVPYEQYF. DNA for the CDR3: TGCAGTGCTAGGATGTTAGGCAGGGTCCCCTACGAGCAGTACTTC.

This clonotype turned up a few times. The V call is TRBV20-1, the J call TRBJ2-1; D ambiguous. Germline V gene sequence: CDR1 DFQATT, CDR2 SNEGSKA (reference sequence). CDR3 length: 14 amino acids. Trimming removed 1 base at V and 3 bases at J, with 10 bases between. DNA for the CDR3: TGCAGTGCTAGAGCCCGTCTGGGCTACAATGAGCAGTTCTTC. Translation: CSARARLGYNEQFF.

There are a few counts of this clonotype. The V gene is TRBV20-1, the J gene TRBJ2-5; D ambiguous. V lost 3 bases to trimming and J lost 9 bases, with 17 bases between them. The germline CDR1 and CDR2 sequences are DFQATT and SNEGSKA (reference sequence). The CDR3 sequence is 13 residues long. CDR3 sequence: CSASQSNVRAQYF. DNA of the CDR3: TGCAGTGCTAGCCAGTCCAACGTAAGGGCCCAGTACTTC.

Only one count was recorded for this clonotype. A clone one base away is much larger, so this may be a read error. The gene calls are TRBV20-1 and TRBJ2-1; D call uncertain. From germline, CDR1 is DFQATT and CDR2 SNEGSKA (reference sequence). CDR3 length: 13 residues. Trimming left V 2 bases short and J 8 bases short, with 13 bases between. The CDR3 nucleotides read TGCAGTGCTAGAAGGAGTTCCTCACATGAGCAGTTCTTC. Translating gives CSARRSSSHEQFF.

A word on this clonotype: A much larger clone differs from this one at a single base, so this may be a read error. The V gene is TRBV5-4, the J gene TRBJ2-1; 14 bases are shared with TRBD2. CDR1 SGHNT and CDR2 YYREEE come from the germline V gene (reference sequence). V gave up 4 bases and J gave up 6 bases; unmatched junction bases: 9. The CDR3 is made up of 17 amino acids. CDR3: CASSILRGTSGSNEQFF. The CDR3 region has the DNA TGTGCCAGCAGCATATTGAGAGGGACTAGCGGGAGCAATGAGCAGTTCTTC.

With respect to this clonotype: Without the conserved terminal phenylalanine or tryptophan, this CDR3 likely stems from a read error. V usage is TRBV12-3 or TRBV12-4 and J usage is TRBJ2-1; 10 bases are a match to TRBD2. This CDR3 comprises 16 residues. CDR3 nucleotide sequence: TGTGTCAGCGGACCAGCGGGGGGGCGGCTATACAATGAGCAGTTCTCC. It specifies CVSGPAGGRLYNEQFS.

Points on this clonotype: This may arise from a read error, as a much more abundant clone is one base away. The gene calls are TRBV28 and TRBJ1-5, with TRBD1 matching over 8 bases. Germline CDR1 reads MDHEN; CDR2 reads SYDVKM. The trim removed 11 bases at V and 2 bases at J, leaving 11 bases unmatched. CDR3 length: 15 amino acids. This CDR3 reads CASEMTGQGNQPQHF. For the CDR3, the DNA is TGTGCCTCTGAGATGACGGGACAGGGCAATCAGCCCCAGCATTTT.

Of note for this clonotype: The CDR3 end shows no conserved phenylalanine or tryptophan, and so a read error is likely. The chain employs TRBV29-1 and TRBJ2-1, with D unresolved. Germline CDR1 reads SQVTM; CDR2 reads ANQGSEA. Trimming cost V 1 base and J 0 bases, with 10 bases left between them. This CDR3 is 15 amino acids long. The CDR3 spells CSVEGTFPSYNEQFL. In DNA form, the CDR3 reads TGCAGCGTTGAAGGGACCTTCCCCTCCTACAATGAGCAGTTCTTA.

The CDR3 loop is CASSLPTTGRQNIQYF. In nucleotides, the CDR3 is TGTGCCAGCAGCTTGCCGACTACCGGGAGGCAGAACATTCAGTACTTC. This chain uses TRBV5-5 with TRBJ2-4, with TRBD2 matching 7 bases. V shed 1 base, J shed 7 bases, and the junction held 11 bases outside the gene matches. Germline V gives CDR1 SGHKS, CDR2 YYEKEE (reference sequence). This CDR3 region has 16 residues. The variable domain in full, with the rest retrieved from reference TRBV5-5 and TRBJ2-4, is DAGVTQSPTHLIKTRGQQVTLRCSPISGHKSVSWYQQVLGQGPQFIFQYYEKEERGRGNFPDRFSARQFPNYSSELNVNALLLGDSALYLCASSLPTTGRQNIQYFGAGTRLSVL.

In regard to this clonotype: The junction differs from germline at one of its ends, possibly a read error. The chain links TRBV11-1 to TRBJ2-7; D is uncertain. The germline V gene encodes CDR1 SGHAT and CDR2 FQDESV (reference sequence). This CDR3 spans 14 amino acids. CDR3 DNA: TGTGCCGGCAGCCTCCCCGGCGGCGCCTACGAGCAGTACTTC. Translating gives CAGSLPGGAYEQYF.

In its sample, this clonotype was seen many times. This rearrangement joins TRBV11-2 to TRBJ1-1; D is undetermined. The V and J ends lost 5 bases and 1 base respectively, with 11 bases between them. The CDR3 is made up of 14 amino acids. Germline V gene sequence: CDR1 SGHAT, CDR2 FQNNGV. The CDR3 DNA reads TGTGCCAGCAGCATACGACGGGAGAACACTGAAGCTTTCTTT. Its protein product is CASSIRRENTEAFF. The full variable domain, completed using reference TRBV11-2 and TRBJ1-1, is EAGVAQSPRYKIIEKRQSVAFWCNPISGHATLYWYQQILGQGPKLLIQFQNNGVVDDSQLPKDRFSAERLKGVDSTLKIQPAKLEDSAVYLCASSIRRENTEAFFGQGTRLTVV.

With respect to this clonotype: The CDR3 does not close with the conserved phenylalanine or tryptophan, likely indicating a read error. The chain recombines TRBV6-5 with TRBJ2-7, with 11 bases fitting TRBD1. The CDR3 length is 13 residues. V trimming: 8 bases; J trimming: 4 bases; junction bases outside the gene matches: 4. Per the germline V gene, CDR1 is MNHEY and CDR2 is SVGAGI. CDR3 protein: CASGRDRGYEQYL. As DNA, the CDR3 is TGTGCCAGCGGCCGGGACAGGGGGTACGAGCAGTACTTG.

In its sample, this clonotype was seen a few times. The chain joins TRBV7-2 to TRBJ2-1; no clear D gene. Germline values: CDR1 SGHTA, CDR2 FQGNSA. Trimming took off 6 bases at V and 10 bases at J, with 13 bases between the two ends. This CDR3 region has 12 residues. CDR3 protein: CASRLTGEEQFF. The CDR3 DNA reads TGTGCCAGCAGGTTGACCGGTGAGGAGCAGTTCTTC.

V gene TRBV2 combines with J gene TRBJ2-1, with no clear D. The CDR3 sequence is 14 residues long. The germline V gene has CDR1 SNHLY and CDR2 FYNNEI. Trimming pared 10 bases from V and 0 bases from J, leaving 13 bases between. CDR3 sequence (DNA): TGTGCCACTGGAAGCTTTCTCTCCTACAATGAGCAGTTCTTC. Translated, it gives CATGSFLSYNEQFF.

This clonotype was recorded many times. This sequence may be a read error, since a much larger clone differs from it by one base. The V call is TRBV11-2, the J call TRBJ2-7; D may be TRBD2 (6 bases). The CDR3 contains 16 residues. Germline V gives CDR1 SGHAT, CDR2 FQNNGV. The CDR3 loop reads CAGSLGGGLLSYEQYF. The CDR3 DNA reads as TGTGCCGGCAGCTTAGGTGGAGGGTTGTTATCCTACGAGCAGTACTTC.

A word on this clonotype: The germline gene is not matched at one end of the junction; a read error may be the cause. CDR3 loop: CDSSSQANTEAFF. Written as DNA, the CDR3 is TGTGACAGCAGCTCCCAGGCGAATACTGAAGCTTTCTTT. The chain recombines TRBV7-9 with TRBJ1-1, with D uncertain. From germline, CDR1 is SEHNR and CDR2 FQNEAQ (reference sequence). This CDR3 is built from 13 residues. The full variable domain, with the rest looked up from reference TRBV7-9 and TRBJ1-1, is DTGVSQNPRHKITKRGQNVTFRCDPISEHNRLYWYRQTLGQGPEFLTYFQNEAQLEKSRLLSDRFSAERPKGSFSTLEIQRTEQGDSAMYLCDSSSQANTEAFFGQGTRLTVV.

In its sample, this clonotype was seen many times. The genes are TRBV4-2 and TRBJ2-3; D is possibly TRBD1 (6 bases). CDR3 length equals 15 residues. With 5 bases removed from V and 1 base from J, the gap between germline ends came to 13 bases. CDR1 is LGHNA, CDR2 YNFKEQ, per germline. The CDR3 DNA reads TGTGCCAGCAGCACCCAGGACAGAGGCACAGATACGCAGTATTTT. Protein: CASSTQDRGTDTQYF.

Here the CDR3 reads CSSMRLAGSEQFF. The DNA for the CDR3 is TGCAGTTCAATGAGACTAGCGGGAAGCGAGCAGTTCTTC. V gene TRBV20-1 combines with J gene TRBJ2-1, with TRBD2 matching 11 bases. The CDR3 is made up of 13 amino acids. Trimming took 8 bases from V and 10 from J; bases not matched to a gene: 10. Germline assignment: CDR1 DFQATT and CDR2 SNEGSKA (reference sequence).

The rearrangement joins TRBV6-2 or TRBV6-3 to TRBJ2-7; D remains ambiguous. The CDR3 has 13 residues. Germline V CDR1 and CDR2: MNHEY, SVGEGT. CDR3 coding DNA: TGTACCATCAAGGGTGCCGGGTCCTACGAGCAGTACTTC. This sequence encodes CTIKGAGSYEQYF.

On this clonotype: A read error may account for a junction end that differs from germline. The chain combines TRBV11-2 with TRBJ2-3; 8 bases match TRBD2. Germline V lookup: CDR1 SGHAT, CDR2 FQNNGV. The CDR3 covers 15 residues. This CDR3 reads CTSNLSGTSTDTQYF. The CDR3 region has the DNA TGTACCAGCAACCTTAGCGGGACGAGCACAGATACGCAGTATTTT.

Points on this clonotype: One end of the junction varies from germline; a read error may be responsible. This rearrangement joins TRBV5-5 to TRBJ2-1; no firm D call. The germline V gene has CDR1 SGHKS and CDR2 YYEKEE (reference sequence). The CDR3 loop spans 12 amino acids. This CDR3 is CASSFTAIGQFF. The DNA of the CDR3 is TGTGCTAGCAGTTTTACTGCTATCGGGCAGTTCTTC. Full variable domain (missing parts from reference TRBV5-5 and TRBJ2-1): DAGVTQSPTHLIKTRGQQVTLRCSPISGHKSVSWYQQVLGQGPQFIFQYYEKEERGRGNFPDRFSARQFPNYSSELNVNALLLGDSALYLCASSFTAIGQFFGPGTRLTVL.

This clonotype was recorded only once. The chain joins TRBV6-1 to TRBJ1-5, with D tentatively TRBD1 (5 bases). There are 16 residues in the CDR3. With 9 bases removed from V and 3 bases from J, the gap between germline ends came to 21 bases. Germline V lookup: CDR1 MNHNS, CDR2 SASEGT. DNA for the CDR3: TGTGCCAGTGACGATCAACACCTCGGGGCCAATCAGCCCCAGCATTTT. Protein product: CASDDQHLGANQPQHF.

A note on this clonotype: A read error may explain this, as a much larger clone is one base away. The chain uses TRBV7-8 and TRBJ2-3; the match to TRBD1 covers 8 bases. The CDR3 consists of 15 residues. Per the germline V gene, CDR1 is SGHVS and CDR2 is FQNEAQ. The V gene end was trimmed by 7 bases and the J gene end by 0 bases; junction bases not matched to a gene: 6. The CDR3 region is CASMKQGVSTDTQYF. The CDR3 DNA follows: TGTGCCAGCATGAAACAGGGGGTTAGCACAGATACGCAGTATTTT.